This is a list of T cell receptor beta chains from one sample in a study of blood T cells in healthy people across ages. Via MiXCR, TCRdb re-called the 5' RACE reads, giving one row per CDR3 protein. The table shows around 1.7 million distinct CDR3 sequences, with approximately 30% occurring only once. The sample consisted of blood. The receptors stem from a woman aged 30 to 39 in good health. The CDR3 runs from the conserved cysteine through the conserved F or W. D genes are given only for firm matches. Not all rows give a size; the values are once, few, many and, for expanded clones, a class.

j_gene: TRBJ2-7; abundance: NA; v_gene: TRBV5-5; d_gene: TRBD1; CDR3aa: CASTSIGDREYF; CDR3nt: TGTGCCAGCACGTCAATTGGGGACAGGGAGTACTTC
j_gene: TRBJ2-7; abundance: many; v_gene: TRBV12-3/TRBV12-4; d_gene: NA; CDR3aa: CASSLDGTRIEQYF; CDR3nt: TGTGCCAGCAGTTTGGATGGGACACGCATCGAGCAGTACTTC
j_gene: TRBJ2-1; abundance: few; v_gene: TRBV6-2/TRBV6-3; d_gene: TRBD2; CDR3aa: CASNTIAGPLSYNEQFF; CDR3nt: TGTGCCAGCAATACTATAGCGGGCCCTCTCTCCTACAATGAGCAGTTCTTC
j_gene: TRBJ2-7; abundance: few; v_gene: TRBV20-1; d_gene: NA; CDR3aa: CSASGLAAGYEQYF; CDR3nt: TGCAGTGCCTCGGGGCTAGCAGCGGGCTACGAGCAGTACTTC
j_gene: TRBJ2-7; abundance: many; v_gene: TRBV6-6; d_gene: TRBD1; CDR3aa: CASTRGQGYEQYF; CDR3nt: TGTGCCAGCACCCGGGGACAGGGCTACGAGCAGTACTTC
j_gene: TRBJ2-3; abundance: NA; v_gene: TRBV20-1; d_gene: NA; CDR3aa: CSARDPGGTTDTQYF; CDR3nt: TGCAGTGCTAGAGATCCGGGGGGCACGACAGATACGCAGTATTTT
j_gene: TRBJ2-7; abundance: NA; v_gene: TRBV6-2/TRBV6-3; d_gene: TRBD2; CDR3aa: CASSDGTSGHYEQYF; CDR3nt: TGTGCCAGCAGTGACGGGACTAGCGGACACTACGAGCAGTACTTC
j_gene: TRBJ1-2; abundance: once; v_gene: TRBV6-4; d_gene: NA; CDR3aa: CASREAAGAYGYTF; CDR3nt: TGTGCCAGCAGGGAGGCAGCTGGAGCGTATGGCTACACCTTC
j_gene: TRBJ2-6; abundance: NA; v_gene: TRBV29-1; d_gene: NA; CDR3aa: CSVEPPPAGGANVPTF; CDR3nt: TGCAGCGTTGAACCACCACCTGCGGGCGGGGCCAACGTCCCGACTTTC
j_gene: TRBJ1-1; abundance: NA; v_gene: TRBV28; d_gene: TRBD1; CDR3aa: CASSRPGQGTEAFF; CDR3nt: TGTGCCAGCAGTCGTCCGGGACAGGGAACTGAAGCTTTCTTT
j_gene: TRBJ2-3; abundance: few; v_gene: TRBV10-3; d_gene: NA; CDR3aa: CAIGEGGGPTDTQYF; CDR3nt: TGTGCCATCGGCGAGGGCGGGGGCCCCACAGATACGCAGTATTTT
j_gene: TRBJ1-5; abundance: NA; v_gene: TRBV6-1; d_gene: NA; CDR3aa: CASRRRDWNQPQHF; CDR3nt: TGTGCCAGCAGGCGGCGGGATTGGAATCAGCCCCAGCATTTT
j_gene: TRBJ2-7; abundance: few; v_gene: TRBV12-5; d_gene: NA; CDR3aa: CASGPGFNRDGSYEQYF; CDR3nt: TGTGCTAGTGGTCCCGGGTTTAACAGGGACGGCTCCTACGAGCAGTACTTC
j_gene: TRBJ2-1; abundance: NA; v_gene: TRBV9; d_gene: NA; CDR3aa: CASSVGPGAHNEQFF; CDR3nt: TGTGCCAGCAGCGTAGGTCCGGGGGCCCACAATGAGCAGTTCTTC